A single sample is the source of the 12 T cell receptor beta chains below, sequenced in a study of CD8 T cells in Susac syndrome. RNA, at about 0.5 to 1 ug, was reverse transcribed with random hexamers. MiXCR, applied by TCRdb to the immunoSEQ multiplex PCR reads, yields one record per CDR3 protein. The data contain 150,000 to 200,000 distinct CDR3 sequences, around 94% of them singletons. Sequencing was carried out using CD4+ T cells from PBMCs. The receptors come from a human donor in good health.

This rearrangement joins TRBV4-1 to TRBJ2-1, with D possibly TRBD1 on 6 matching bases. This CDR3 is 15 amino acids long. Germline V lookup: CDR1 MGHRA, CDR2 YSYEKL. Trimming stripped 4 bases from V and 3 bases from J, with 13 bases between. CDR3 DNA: TGCGCCAGCAGCCGAGGGGGTACAGACTACAATGAGCAGTTCTTC. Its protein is CASSRGGTDYNEQFF.

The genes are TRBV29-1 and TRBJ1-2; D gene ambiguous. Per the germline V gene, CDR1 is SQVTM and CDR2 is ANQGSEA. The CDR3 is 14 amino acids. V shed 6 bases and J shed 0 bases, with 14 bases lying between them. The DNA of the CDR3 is TGCAGCGTCGTTCAAGACGGAACTAACTATGGCTACACCTTC. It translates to CSVVQDGTNYGYTF.

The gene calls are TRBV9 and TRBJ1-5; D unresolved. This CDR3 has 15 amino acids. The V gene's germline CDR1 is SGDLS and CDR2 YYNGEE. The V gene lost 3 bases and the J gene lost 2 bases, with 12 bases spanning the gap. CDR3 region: CASSAGAGGNQPQHF. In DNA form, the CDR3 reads TGTGCCAGCAGCGCTGGCGCCGGGGGCAATCAGCCCCAGCATTTT.

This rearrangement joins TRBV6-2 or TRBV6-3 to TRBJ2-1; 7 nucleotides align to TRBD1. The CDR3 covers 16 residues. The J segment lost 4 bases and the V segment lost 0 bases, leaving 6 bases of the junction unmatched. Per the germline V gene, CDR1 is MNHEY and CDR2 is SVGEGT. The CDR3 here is CASSYSNRGQYNEQFF. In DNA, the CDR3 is TGTGCCAGCAGTTACTCGAATAGGGGGCAATACAATGAGCAGTTCTTC.

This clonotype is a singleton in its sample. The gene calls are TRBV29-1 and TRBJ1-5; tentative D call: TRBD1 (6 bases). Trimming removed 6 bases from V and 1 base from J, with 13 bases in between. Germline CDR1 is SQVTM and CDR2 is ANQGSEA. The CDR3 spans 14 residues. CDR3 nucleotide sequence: TGCAGCGTCGGAGGCACAGGGAGCAATCAGCCCCAGCATTTT. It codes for CSVGGTGSNQPQHF. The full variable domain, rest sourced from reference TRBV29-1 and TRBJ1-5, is SAVISQKPSRDICQRGTSLTIQCQVDSQVTMMFWYRQQPGQSLTLIATANQGSEATYESGFVIDKFPISRPNLTFSTLTVSNMSPEDSSIYLCSVGGTGSNQPQHFGDGTRLSIL.

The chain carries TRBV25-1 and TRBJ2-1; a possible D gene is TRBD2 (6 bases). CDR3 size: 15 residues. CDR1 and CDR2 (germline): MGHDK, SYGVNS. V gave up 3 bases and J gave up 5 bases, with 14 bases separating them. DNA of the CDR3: TGTGCCAGCAGTGATTTGGGACTGGCAGACAATGAGCAGTTCTTC. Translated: CASSDLGLADNEQFF.

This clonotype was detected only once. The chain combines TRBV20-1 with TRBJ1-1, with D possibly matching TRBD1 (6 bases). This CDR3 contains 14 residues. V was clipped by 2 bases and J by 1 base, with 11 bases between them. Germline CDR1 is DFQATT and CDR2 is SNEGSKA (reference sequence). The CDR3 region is CSARSGTPNTEAFF. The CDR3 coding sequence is TGCAGTGCTAGATCGGGGACACCGAACACTGAAGCTTTCTTT.

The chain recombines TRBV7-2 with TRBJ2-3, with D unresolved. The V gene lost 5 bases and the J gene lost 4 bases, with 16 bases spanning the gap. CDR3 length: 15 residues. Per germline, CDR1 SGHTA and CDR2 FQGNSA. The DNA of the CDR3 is TGTGCCAGCAGCATCGCAGGCTCGTTATCAGATACGCAGTATTTT. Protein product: CASSIAGSLSDTQYF.

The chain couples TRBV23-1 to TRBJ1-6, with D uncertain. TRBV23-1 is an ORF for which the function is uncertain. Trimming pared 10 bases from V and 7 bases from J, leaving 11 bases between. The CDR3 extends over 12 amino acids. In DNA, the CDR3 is TGCGCCAATGTCCGGGGAAATTCACCCCTCCACTTT. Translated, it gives CANVRGNSPLHF.

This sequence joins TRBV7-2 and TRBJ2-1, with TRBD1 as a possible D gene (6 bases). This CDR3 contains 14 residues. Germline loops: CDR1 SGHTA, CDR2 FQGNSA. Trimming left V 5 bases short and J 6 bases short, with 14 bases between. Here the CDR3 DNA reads TGTGCCAGCAGCGGGGAACAGGGCCCCAATGAGCAGTTCTTC. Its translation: CASSGEQGPNEQFF.

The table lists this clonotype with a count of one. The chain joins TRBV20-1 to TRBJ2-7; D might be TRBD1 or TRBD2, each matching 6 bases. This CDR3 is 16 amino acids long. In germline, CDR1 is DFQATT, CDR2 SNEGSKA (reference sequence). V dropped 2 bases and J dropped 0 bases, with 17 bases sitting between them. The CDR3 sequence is CSARRSRGPSSYEQYF. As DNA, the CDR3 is TGCAGTGCTAGAAGGTCTCGGGGGCCCAGCTCCTACGAGCAGTACTTC.

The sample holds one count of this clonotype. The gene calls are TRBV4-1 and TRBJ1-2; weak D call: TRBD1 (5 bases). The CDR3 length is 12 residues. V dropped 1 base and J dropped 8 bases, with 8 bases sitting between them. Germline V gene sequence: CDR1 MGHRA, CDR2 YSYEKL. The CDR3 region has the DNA TGCGCCAGCAGCCAAGGGCGACAGGGCTACACCTTC. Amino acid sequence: CASSQGRQGYTF.